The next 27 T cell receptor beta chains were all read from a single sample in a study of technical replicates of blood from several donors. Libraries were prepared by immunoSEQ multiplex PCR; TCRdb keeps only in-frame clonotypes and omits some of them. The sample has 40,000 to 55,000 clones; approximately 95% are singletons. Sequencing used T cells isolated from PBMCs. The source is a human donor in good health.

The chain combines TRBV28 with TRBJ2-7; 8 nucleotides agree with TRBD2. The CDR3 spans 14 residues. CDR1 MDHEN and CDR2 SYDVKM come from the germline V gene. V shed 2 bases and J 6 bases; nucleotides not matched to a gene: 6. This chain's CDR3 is CASSLEREIGEQYF. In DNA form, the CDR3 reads TGTGCCAGCAGTTTAGAGCGGGAGATCGGCGAGCAGTACTTC.

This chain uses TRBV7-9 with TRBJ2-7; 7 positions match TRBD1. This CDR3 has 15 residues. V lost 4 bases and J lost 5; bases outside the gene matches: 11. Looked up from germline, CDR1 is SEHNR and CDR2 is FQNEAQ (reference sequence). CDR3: CASSSQAITGDEQYF. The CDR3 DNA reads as TGTGCCAGCAGCTCCCAAGCGATTACAGGGGACGAGCAGTACTTC.

The CDR3 loop reads CASSPGLSYEQYF. The CDR3 region has the DNA TGTGCCAGCAGCCCGGGACTCTCTTACGAGCAGTACTTC. J is TRBJ2-7 and V is TRBV27, with D possibly TRBD2 on 6 matching bases. Trimming left V 6 bases short and J 4 bases short, with 13 bases between. This CDR3 region has 13 residues. Germline lookup yields CDR1 MNHEY and CDR2 SMNVEV (reference sequence).

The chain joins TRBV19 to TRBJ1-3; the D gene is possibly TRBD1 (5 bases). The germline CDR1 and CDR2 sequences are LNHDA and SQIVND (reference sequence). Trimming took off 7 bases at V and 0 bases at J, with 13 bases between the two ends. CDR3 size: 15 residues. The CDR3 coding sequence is TGTGCCAGTACCGCGGGACGGTACTCTGGAAACACCATATATTTT. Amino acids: CASTAGRYSGNTIYF.

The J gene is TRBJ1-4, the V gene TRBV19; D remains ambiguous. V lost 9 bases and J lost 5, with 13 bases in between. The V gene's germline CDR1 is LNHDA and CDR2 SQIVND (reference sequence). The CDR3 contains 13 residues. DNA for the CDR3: TGTGCCAGCAAACAGCGAGGGAATGAAAAACTGTTTTTT. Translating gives CASKQRGNEKLFF.

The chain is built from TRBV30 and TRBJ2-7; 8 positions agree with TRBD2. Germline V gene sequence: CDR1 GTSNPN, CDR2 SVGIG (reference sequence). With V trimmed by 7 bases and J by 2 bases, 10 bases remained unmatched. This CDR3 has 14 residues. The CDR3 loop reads CAFLAAGVTYEQYF. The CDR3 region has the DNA TGTGCCTTCCTGGCAGCGGGAGTTACCTACGAGCAGTACTTC. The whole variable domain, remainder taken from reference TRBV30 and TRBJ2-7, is SQTIHQWPATLVQPVGSPLSLECTVEGTSNPNLYWYRQAAGRGLQLLFYSVGIGQISSEVPQNLSASRPQDRQFILSSKKLLLSDSGFYLCAFLAAGVTYEQYFGPGTRLTVT.

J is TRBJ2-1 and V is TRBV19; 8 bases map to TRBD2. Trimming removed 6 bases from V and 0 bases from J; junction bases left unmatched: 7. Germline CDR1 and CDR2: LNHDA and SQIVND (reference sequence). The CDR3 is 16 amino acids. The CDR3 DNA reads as TGTGCCAGTAGGCTCCAACTAGCGGCCTCCTACAATGAGCAGTTCTTC. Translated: CASRLQLAASYNEQFF. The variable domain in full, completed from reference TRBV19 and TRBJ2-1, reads DGGITQSPKYLFRKEGQNVTLSCEQNLNHDAMYWYRQDPGQGLRLIYYSQIVNDFQKGDIAEGYSVSREKKESFPLTVTSAQKNPTAFYLCASRLQLAASYNEQFFGPGTRLTVL.

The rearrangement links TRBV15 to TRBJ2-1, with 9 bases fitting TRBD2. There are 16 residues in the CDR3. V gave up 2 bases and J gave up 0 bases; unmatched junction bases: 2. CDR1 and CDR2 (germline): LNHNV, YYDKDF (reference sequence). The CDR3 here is CATSRLSGSSYNEQFF. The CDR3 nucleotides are TGTGCCACCAGCAGACTTAGCGGGAGCTCCTACAATGAGCAGTTCTTC.

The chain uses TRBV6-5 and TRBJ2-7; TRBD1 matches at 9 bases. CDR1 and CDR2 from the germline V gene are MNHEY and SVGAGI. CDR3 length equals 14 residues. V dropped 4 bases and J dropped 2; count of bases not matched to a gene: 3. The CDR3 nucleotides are TGTGCCAGCAGTTCCTGGGACAGGGCCTACGAGCAGTACTTC. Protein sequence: CASSSWDRAYEQYF.

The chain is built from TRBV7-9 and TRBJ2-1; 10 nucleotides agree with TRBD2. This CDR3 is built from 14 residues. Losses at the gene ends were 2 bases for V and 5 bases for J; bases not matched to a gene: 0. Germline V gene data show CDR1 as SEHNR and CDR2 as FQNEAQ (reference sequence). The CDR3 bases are TGTGCCAGCAGCTTACTAGCGGGAGACAATGAGCAGTTCTTC. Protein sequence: CASSLLAGDNEQFF.

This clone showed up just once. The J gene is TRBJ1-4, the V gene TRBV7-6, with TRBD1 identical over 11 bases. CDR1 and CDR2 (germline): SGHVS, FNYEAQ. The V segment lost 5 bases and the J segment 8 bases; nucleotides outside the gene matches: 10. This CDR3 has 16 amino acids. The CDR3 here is CASSRTDGTGGEKLFF. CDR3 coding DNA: TGTGCCAGCAGCCGTACCGATGGGACAGGGGGGGAAAAACTGTTTTTT.

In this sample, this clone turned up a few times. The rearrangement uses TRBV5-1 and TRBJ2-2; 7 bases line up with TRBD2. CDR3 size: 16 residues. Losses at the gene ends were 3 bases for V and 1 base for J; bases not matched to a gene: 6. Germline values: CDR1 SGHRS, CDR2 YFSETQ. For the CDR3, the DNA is TGCGCCAGCAGCTCAAGGAGGGAGGGGAACACCGGGGAGCTGTTTTTT. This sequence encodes CASSSRREGNTGELFF.

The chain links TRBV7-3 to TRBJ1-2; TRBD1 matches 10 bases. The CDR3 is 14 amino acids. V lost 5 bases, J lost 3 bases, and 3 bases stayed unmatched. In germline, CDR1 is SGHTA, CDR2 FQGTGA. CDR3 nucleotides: TGTGCCAGCAGCCCGGGACAGGGGCACTATGGCTACACCTTC. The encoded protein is CASSPGQGHYGYTF.

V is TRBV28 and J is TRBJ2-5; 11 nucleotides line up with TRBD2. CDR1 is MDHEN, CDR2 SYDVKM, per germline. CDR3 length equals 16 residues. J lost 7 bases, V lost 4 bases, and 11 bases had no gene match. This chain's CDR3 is CASSSSGLAGSGTQYF. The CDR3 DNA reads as TGTGCCAGCAGTTCTTCAGGACTAGCGGGTTCGGGGACCCAGTACTTC. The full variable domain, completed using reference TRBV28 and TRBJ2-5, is DVKVTQSSRYLVKRTGEKVFLECVQDMDHENMFWYRQDPGLGLRLIYFSYDVKMKEKGDIPEGYSVSREKKERFSLILESASTNQTSMYLCASSSSGLAGSGTQYFGPGTRLLVL.

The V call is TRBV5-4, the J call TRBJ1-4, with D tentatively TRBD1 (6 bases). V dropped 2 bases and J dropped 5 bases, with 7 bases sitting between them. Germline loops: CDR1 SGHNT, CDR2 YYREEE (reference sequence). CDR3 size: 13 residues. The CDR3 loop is CASSLQGNEKLFF. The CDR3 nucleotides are TGTGCCAGCAGCTTACAGGGAAATGAAAAACTGTTTTTT.

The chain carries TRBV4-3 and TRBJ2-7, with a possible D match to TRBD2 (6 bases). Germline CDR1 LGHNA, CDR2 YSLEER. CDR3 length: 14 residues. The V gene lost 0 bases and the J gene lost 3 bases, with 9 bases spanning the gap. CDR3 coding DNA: TGCGCCAGCAGCCAAGACAGGGAGGTCTACGAGCAGTACTTC. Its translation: CASSQDREVYEQYF.

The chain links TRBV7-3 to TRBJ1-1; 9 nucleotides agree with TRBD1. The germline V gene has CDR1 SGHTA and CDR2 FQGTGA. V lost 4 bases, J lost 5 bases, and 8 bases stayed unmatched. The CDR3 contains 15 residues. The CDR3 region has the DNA TGTGCCAGCAGCTACGGAGGGACAGGGCAAACTGAAGCTTTCTTT. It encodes CASSYGGTGQTEAFF.

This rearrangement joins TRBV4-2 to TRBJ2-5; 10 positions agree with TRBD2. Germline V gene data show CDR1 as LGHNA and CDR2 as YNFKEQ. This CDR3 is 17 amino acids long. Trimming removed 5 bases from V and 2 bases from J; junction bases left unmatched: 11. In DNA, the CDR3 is TGTGCCAGCAGCAAAAGGAGTACTAGCGGGACACAAGAGACCCAGTACTTC. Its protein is CASSKRSTSGTQETQYF.

CDR3 region: CASSLGREGARNEQFF. In DNA form, the CDR3 reads TGCGCCAGCAGCCTCGGCCGAGAGGGAGCGAGGAATGAGCAGTTCTTC. This chain connects TRBV4-1 to TRBJ2-1; tentatively, D is TRBD2 (5 bases). The germline gives CDR1 MGHRA, CDR2 YSYEKL. Trimming cost V 4 bases and J 7 bases, with 20 bases left between them. CDR3 size: 16 residues.

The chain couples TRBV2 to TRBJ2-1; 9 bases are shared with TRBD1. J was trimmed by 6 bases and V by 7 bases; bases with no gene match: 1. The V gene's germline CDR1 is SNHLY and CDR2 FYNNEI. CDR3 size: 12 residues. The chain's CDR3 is CASKGQGNEQFF. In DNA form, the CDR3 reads TGTGCCAGCAAGGGACAGGGCAATGAGCAGTTCTTC.

CDR3 in amino acids: CASSLSSGWETQYF. CDR3 coding DNA: TGTGCCAGCAGCTTGTCTAGCGGTTGGGAGACCCAGTACTTC. The chain is built from TRBV7-9 and TRBJ2-5, with 7 bases identical to TRBD2. V lost 3 bases to trimming and J lost 5 bases; unmatched junction nucleotides: 6. The CDR3 extends over 14 amino acids. Looked up from germline, CDR1 is SEHNR and CDR2 is FQNEAQ (reference sequence).

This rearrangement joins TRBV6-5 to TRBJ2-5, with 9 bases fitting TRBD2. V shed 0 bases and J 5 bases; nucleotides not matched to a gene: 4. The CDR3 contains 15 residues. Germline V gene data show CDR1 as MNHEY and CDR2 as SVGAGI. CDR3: CASSYSLAGTETQYF. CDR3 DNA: TGTGCCAGCAGTTACTCTCTAGCGGGAACCGAGACCCAGTACTTC.

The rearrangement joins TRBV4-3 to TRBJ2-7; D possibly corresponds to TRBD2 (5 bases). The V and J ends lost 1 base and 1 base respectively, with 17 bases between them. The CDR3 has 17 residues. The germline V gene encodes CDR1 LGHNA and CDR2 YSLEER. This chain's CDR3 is CASSQGWDSDRSYEQYF. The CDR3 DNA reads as TGCGCCAGCAGCCAAGGCTGGGATAGCGATAGATCCTACGAGCAGTACTTC.

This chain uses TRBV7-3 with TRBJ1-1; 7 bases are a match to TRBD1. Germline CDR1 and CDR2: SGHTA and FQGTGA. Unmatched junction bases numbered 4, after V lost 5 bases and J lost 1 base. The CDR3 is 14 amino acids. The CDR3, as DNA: TGTGCCAGCAGCCACGGGACAGCGAACACTGAAGCTTTCTTT. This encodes CASSHGTANTEAFF.

CDR3: CASSKQGTSQPQHF. The CDR3 coding sequence is TGCGCCAGTTCCAAACAGGGGACTAGTCAGCCCCAGCATTTT. This chain uses TRBV4-1 with TRBJ1-5; 7 bases match TRBD1. Germline CDR1 and CDR2: MGHRA and YSYEKL. The CDR3 sequence is 14 residues long. Losses at the gene ends were 9 bases for V and 6 bases for J; bases not matched to a gene: 11.

CDR3 in DNA: TGCAGCGGCGTCTGGGGACAAAATTCCTACGAGCAGTACTTC. Encoded protein: CSGVWGQNSYEQYF. The rearrangement uses TRBV29-1 and TRBJ2-7; tentatively, D is TRBD1 (6 bases). This CDR3 spans 14 amino acids. Germline V gives CDR1 SQVTM, CDR2 ANQGSEA. Trimming shortened V by 7 bases and J by 1 base, and 17 bases separated the two germline ends.

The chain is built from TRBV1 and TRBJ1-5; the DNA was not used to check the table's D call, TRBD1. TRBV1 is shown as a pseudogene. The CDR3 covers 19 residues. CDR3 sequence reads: CTSSRKVGQGERSNQPQHF. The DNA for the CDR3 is TGCACCAGCAGCCGGAAGGTCGGACAGGGGGAAAGGAGCAATCAGCCCCAGCATTTT.